Following are 21 T cell receptor beta chains from one sample sequenced in a study of glioma-infiltrating T cells. TCR alpha and beta CDR3 regions were amplified from RNA using iRepertoire nested multiplex PCR. TCRdb ran MiXCR on the multiplex PCR reads and lists one entry per CDR3 protein. The top ten clones hold 35% to 55% of a sample with more than 100,000 distinct CDR3 sequences, 25% to 35% of them seen once. Sequenced: glioma tissue, nonneoplastic brain tissue, or PBMCs (not recorded which). These receptor sequences come from a human donor with low-grade glioma or glioblastoma, undergoing nonglioma brain surgery, or in good health (not recorded which).

About this clonotype: Germline is not matched at one junction end, which may reflect a read error. The rearrangement links TRBV4-2 to TRBJ2-7; D is ambiguous. In germline, CDR1 is LGHNA, CDR2 YNFKEQ. CDR3 size: 13 residues. The CDR3 bases are TGTGCCAGCATCCAAGTAGGTGGCTACGAGCAGTACTTC. Translated: CASIQVGGYEQYF.

Of note for this clonotype: A much bigger clone sits one base away, suggesting this may be a read error. The chain employs TRBV6-1 and TRBJ2-1; no firm D call. Trimming removed 0 bases from V and 8 bases from J, with 14 bases in between. CDR1 MNHNS and CDR2 SASEGT come from the germline V gene. The CDR3 sequence is 15 residues long. As DNA, the CDR3 is TGTGCCAGCAGTGAAGCGCCTCACTCGGTCGATGAGCAGTTCTTC. Its translation is CASSEAPHSVDEQFF.

V is TRBV12-5 and J is TRBJ2-3; TRBD2 is a possible D gene (5 bases). CDR1 is LGHNT and CDR2 is FRNRAP in the germline V gene. The CDR3 runs 14 residues. The V gene lost 7 bases and the J gene lost 1 base, with 12 bases spanning the gap. DNA of the CDR3: TGTGCTAGTGCCACTCAACTAGGCACAGATACGCAGTATTTT. This gives the protein CASATQLGTDTQYF.

The chain employs TRBV18 and TRBJ1-5; 7 nucleotides agree with TRBD1. Germline values: CDR1 KGHSH, CDR2 LQKENI. This CDR3 is 15 amino acids long. V dropped 3 bases and J dropped 8; count of bases not matched to a gene: 10. The CDR3 loop reads CASSPSSGGGKPQHF. CDR3 sequence (DNA): TGTGCCAGCTCACCCTCCTCAGGGGGTGGGAAGCCCCAGCATTTT.

In the case of this clonotype: A read error is likely, as this CDR3 ends without the conserved phenylalanine or tryptophan. The V gene is TRBV6-1, the J gene TRBJ2-4, with a tentative D call TRBD1 (5 bases). This CDR3 is 16 amino acids long. Germline V gene sequence: CDR1 MNHNS, CDR2 SASEGT. The CDR3 loop reads CASRTSQGLAKNIQYL. The CDR3 bases are TGTGCCAGCAGAACCTCTCAGGGTCTGGCCAAGAACATTCAGTACCTC.

This clonotype was detected ten times or more. V is TRBV20-1 and J is TRBJ2-3, with a weak D call TRBD2 (6 bases). Germline assignment: CDR1 DFQATT and CDR2 SNEGSKA (reference sequence). The CDR3 extends over 13 amino acids. The ends were cut back, 6 bases at V and 5 bases at J, with 15 bases in the middle. CDR3 nucleotide sequence: TGCAGTGCGGATCTAACCGGGGGAGATACGCAGTATTTT. Translating gives CSADLTGGDTQYF.

On this clonotype: A read error may explain this, as a much larger clone is one base away. The rearrangement links TRBV28 to TRBJ2-3; 10 nucleotides agree with TRBD2. Germline loops: CDR1 MDHEN, CDR2 SYDVKM. This CDR3 comprises 16 residues. With 5 bases clipped from V and 5 bases from J, the junction kept 10 bases outside the gene matches. CDR3 loop: CASSPGLAWAGDTQYF. CDR3 coding DNA: TGTGCCAGCAGTCCGGGACTAGCGTGGGCCGGAGATACGCAGTATTTT.

This clonotype was observed many times. V usage is TRBV7-8 and J usage is TRBJ2-7; the D gene is possibly TRBD2 (6 bases). The CDR3 has 15 amino acids. Germline-derived CDR1 and CDR2 are SGHVS and FQNEAQ. The V end lost 1 base, the J end lost 6 bases, and 16 bases lay between the germline ends. The CDR3 nucleotides read TGTGCCAGCAGCTTAGGGGATAGGGACGGGGGCGAGCAGTACTTC. Protein product: CASSLGDRDGGEQYF. The full variable domain, with the rest looked up from reference TRBV7-8 and TRBJ2-7, is GAGVSQSPRYKVAKRGQDVALRCDPISGHVSLFWYQQALGQGPEFLTYFQNEAQLDKSGLPSDRFFAERPEGSVSTLKIQRTQQEDSAVYLCASSLGDRDGGEQYFGPGTRLTVT.

The table lists this clonotype with a few counts. The chain combines TRBV12-3 or TRBV12-4 with TRBJ2-1; D perhaps matches TRBD1 (6 bases). V was trimmed by 1 base and J by 1 base, leaving 11 bases between them. There are 16 residues in the CDR3. CDR3 bases: TGTGCCAGCAGTTTAGGCAGGGGTGTGTCCTACAATGAGCAGTTCTTC. As protein: CASSLGRGVSYNEQFF.

About this clonotype: A much larger clonotype is one base distant, so this may be a read error. The chain employs TRBV18 and TRBJ1-2; no definite D call. This CDR3 is 12 amino acids long. Germline V gene sequence: CDR1 KGHSH, CDR2 LQKENI. The ends were cut back, 2 bases at V and 5 bases at J, with 6 bases in the middle. Written as DNA, the CDR3 is TGTGCCAGCTCACCAACGCATTATGGCTACACCTTC. This gives the protein CASSPTHYGYTF.

On this clonotype: Germline is not matched at one junction end, which may reflect a read error. V usage is TRBV6-5 and J usage is TRBJ1-4, with a possible D match to TRBD1 (5 bases). This CDR3 comprises 16 residues. The germline V gene has CDR1 MNHEY and CDR2 SVGAGI. The CDR3 region has the DNA TGTGCCAGCAGTAACTCCGGTGGTCAGGGAAGTGAAAAACTGTTTTTT. This translates into CASSNSGGQGSEKLFF.

A word on this clonotype: This sequence may be a read error, since a much larger clone differs from it by one base. The chain uses TRBV10-1 and TRBJ2-7; D is unresolved. Per germline, CDR1 WNHNN and CDR2 SYGVQD (reference sequence). This CDR3 contains 8 residues. The CDR3 sequence: CAIDKQYF. Here the CDR3 DNA reads TGCGCAATCGACAAGCAGTACTTC.

Remarks on this clonotype: A much larger clone is a single base away; this may be a read error. The chain links TRBV6-2 or TRBV6-3 to TRBJ1-5; a weak D match, TRBD1 (5 bases). Between the trimmed V and J ends, which lost 6 bases and 2 bases, there was a span of 11 bases. The CDR3 sequence is 14 residues long. Germline-derived CDR1 and CDR2 are MNHEY and SVGEGT. For the CDR3, the DNA is TGTGCCAGCAGGCGGACATGGGGCAATCAGCCCCAGCATTTT. It codes for CASRRTWGNQPQHF.

Details on this clonotype: One end of the junction fails to match germline, which may point to a read error. The CDR3 sequence is CANSYGQGAGNQPQHF. In nucleotides, the CDR3 is TGTGCCAACAGTTATGGGCAGGGGGCTGGCAATCAGCCCCAGCATTTT. V gene TRBV6-9 combines with J gene TRBJ1-5; the match to TRBD1 covers 8 bases. The CDR3 spans 16 residues. Germline loops: CDR1 MNHGY, CDR2 SVAAGI.

Comments on this clonotype: A read error may be the cause here, since a much bigger clone is one base away. The chain employs TRBV6-1 and TRBJ2-3; tentatively, D is TRBD1 (5 bases). Germline CDR1 is MNHNS and CDR2 is SASEGT. CDR3 length: 14 residues. This CDR3 reads CASSMELNTGTQYF. The CDR3 DNA reads TGTGCCAGCAGTATGGAACTAAACACAGGTACGCAGTATTTT.

Points on this clonotype: A much larger clone is a single base away; this may be a read error. The chain carries TRBV20-1 and TRBJ2-5, with D maybe TRBD1 (6 bases). The CDR3 is 13 residues long. V was pared by 2 bases and J by 4 bases, with 11 bases between. The germline CDR1 and CDR2 sequences are DFQATT and SNEGSKA (reference sequence). The CDR3 DNA follows: TGCAGTGCTAGACAGGGGTTATTAGAGACCCAGTACTTC. Translation: CSARQGLLETQYF.

V and J are TRBV28 and TRBJ2-7, with a weak D call TRBD1 (6 bases). This CDR3 region has 14 residues. V was trimmed by 6 bases and J by 6 bases, leaving 18 bases between them. CDR1 and CDR2 from the germline V gene are MDHEN and SYDVKM. The DNA for the CDR3 is TGTGCCAGCAGCACTTCTAGTACAGGGCGCGAGCAGTACTTC. Translating it yields CASSTSSTGREQYF. The full variable domain, completed using reference TRBV28 and TRBJ2-7, is DVKVTQSSRYLVKRTGEKVFLECVQDMDHENMFWYRQDPGLGLRLIYFSYDVKMKEKGDIPEGYSVSREKKERFSLILESASTNQTSMYLCASSTSSTGREQYFGPGTRLTVT.

The table lists this clonotype with a few counts. The chain links TRBV2 to TRBJ2-1; 11 bases agree with TRBD1. From germline, CDR1 is SNHLY and CDR2 FYNNEI. CDR3 length equals 15 residues. With 5 bases clipped from V and 7 bases from J, the junction kept 7 bases outside the gene matches. This CDR3 reads CASSPRDRGGNEQFF. The CDR3 DNA sequence: TGTGCCAGCAGTCCCCGGGACAGGGGGGGGAATGAGCAGTTCTTC.

With regard to this clonotype: A much larger clone sits a single nucleotide away, making a read error possible. The chain recombines TRBV29-1 with TRBJ1-1; no clear D gene. Germline V gives CDR1 SQVTM, CDR2 ANQGSEA. The length of the CDR3 is 11 residues. CDR3 sequence: CSVTQNTEALF. Here the CDR3 DNA reads TGCAGCGTCACTCAGAACACTGAAGCTTTGTTT.

Ten or more counts support this clonotype. The chain carries TRBV27 and TRBJ1-1; D not resolved. Looked up from germline, CDR1 is MNHEY and CDR2 is SMNVEV (reference sequence). V was trimmed by 2 bases and J by 0 bases, leaving 7 bases between them. The CDR3 consists of 14 residues. The CDR3 nucleotides are TGTGCCAGCAGTTTAGATTTCATGAACACTGAAGCTTTCTTT. It codes for CASSLDFMNTEAFF.

Concerning this clonotype itself: A clone one base away is much larger, so this may be a read error. CDR3 bases: TGTGCCAGCAGTTACTCGATCAGAGGCAGATCCGTTTCTCTTAATCAGCCCCAGCATTTT. This gives the protein CASSYSIRGRSVSLNQPQHF. The V call is TRBV6-8, the J call TRBJ1-5; D remains ambiguous. The CDR3 consists of 20 residues. V was clipped by 0 bases and J by 4 bases, with 25 bases between them. CDR1 is MNHGY, CDR2 SAAAGT, per germline.